The source of this TCR beta chain is a study of identical twins. Broader study findings: A partial confounding effect on zero-insertion analyses could come from invariant MAIT and iNKT cells. Where beta out-of-frame sequences were concerned, excess twin sharing was weaker.

TCRdb called the 5' RACE reads again in MiXCR, with one record for every CDR3 protein. The table has roughly 540,000 distinct CDR3 sequences, 20% to 25% seen once. Germline V gene sequence: CDR1 DFQATT, CDR2 SNEGSKA (reference sequence). The V gene lost 6 bases and the J gene lost 3 bases, with 18 bases spanning the gap. The length of the CDR3 is 14 residues. Note on this clonotype: Its antigen is not known.

These data are also associated with another study on T cells expressing NK-cell markers.

This TCR was recovered from a woman aged 18-29 years in good health. This chain uses TRBV20-1 with TRBJ2-7; a weak D match, TRBD2 (6 bases). Material: CD4+ T cells sorted from blood. This CDR3 reads CSAEGGGTFYEQYF. Written as DNA, the CDR3 is TGCAGTGCAGAAGGTGGGGGGACCTTCTACGAGCAGTACTTC.